The source of this TCR beta chain is a study of blood T cells in healthy people across ages. This clonotype was observed a few times. Donors were systemically healthy Caucasian individuals from Russia aged 6 to 90 years. Primers used in a second PCR of roughly 6 to 12 cycles were a sample-barcoded 5' primer and a J-beta primer mix. TCRdb itself ran the 5' RACE reads through MiXCR, one entry per CDR3 protein. The top ten clones hold roughly 7% of a sample with about 1.4 million distinct CDR3 sequences, roughly 59% of them seen once. V was shortened by 1 base and J by 2 bases, with 12 bases between the two germline ends. Looked up from germline, CDR1 is MNHEY and CDR2 is SVGEGT. The CDR3 is 15 residues long.

The rearrangement links TRBV6-2 or TRBV6-3 to TRBJ2-7; D perhaps matches TRBD1 (6 bases). This TCR was sampled from a man younger than 30 in good health. The sequenced sample consisted of blood. CDR3: CASSYYGGAAYEQYF. The CDR3 nucleotides read TGTGCCAGCAGTTACTATGGGGGCGCAGCCTACGAGCAGTACTTC.